Following are 25 T cell receptor beta chains from one sample sequenced in a study of blood T cell repertoires in COVID-19. Repertoires were generated with immunoSEQ multiplex PCR, while TCRdb's copy carries only in-frame clones and drops some. The sample consists of about 250,000 clones, 70% to 90% of them appearing once. The sample was PBMCs or T cells enriched from blood (not recorded which). Receptors originate from a man between 18 and 29 years old who had recovered from COVID-19.

This chain links TRBV5-1 with TRBJ1-4; tentatively, D is TRBD1 (5 bases). This CDR3 region has 14 residues. CDR1 and CDR2 from the germline V gene are SGHRS and YFSETQ. V gave up 3 bases and J gave up 5 bases, with 11 bases separating them. In nucleotides, the CDR3 is TGCGCCAGCAGCTCCGGAGACAGCAATGAAAAACTGTTTTTT. Its protein product is CASSSGDSNEKLFF.

V gene TRBV3-1 (or the pseudogene TRBV3-2) combines with J gene TRBJ1-4, with D possibly TRBD1 on 5 matching bases. V shed 4 bases and J shed 7 bases, with 16 bases lying between them. The CDR3 contains 15 residues. Germline loops: CDR1 LGHDT, CDR2 YNNKEL (reference sequence). CDR3 protein: CASSPGRGGGEKLFF. The CDR3 region has the DNA TGTGCCAGCAGCCCAGGTCGCGGGGGAGGTGAAAAACTGTTTTTT.

J is TRBJ2-1 and V is TRBV2, with 10 bases identical to TRBD1. The germline V gene encodes CDR1 SNHLY and CDR2 FYNNEI. This CDR3 comprises 16 residues. Losses at the gene ends were 8 bases for V and 5 bases for J; bases not matched to a gene: 12. The CDR3 DNA follows: TGTGCCAGCTCGGGAATTGGGGACAGGGGTAACAATGAGCAGTTCTTC. Protein product: CASSGIGDRGNNEQFF.

CDR3 sequence reads: CASRIPRDRGTNEKLFF. The CDR3, as DNA: TGTGCCAGCAGAATTCCCCGGGACAGGGGTACTAATGAAAAACTGTTTTTT. The chain is built from TRBV2 and TRBJ1-4, with 10 positions matching TRBD1. Germline V CDR1 and CDR2: SNHLY, FYNNEI. J gave up 2 bases and V 6 bases, and 9 bases lay outside the gene matches. The CDR3 has 17 residues.

This clone was recorded only once. The chain uses TRBV5-6 and TRBJ1-2; 9 positions agree with TRBD1. Germline CDR1 SGHDT, CDR2 YYEEEE. The CDR3 has 14 amino acids. Losses at the gene ends were 4 bases for V and 5 bases for J; bases not matched to a gene: 6. CDR3 DNA sequence: TGTGCCAGCAGCAGGACAGGGGCGAGGTATGGCTACACCTTC. Amino acids: CASSRTGARYGYTF.

This sequence joins TRBV2 and TRBJ2-7, with D maybe TRBD2 (6 bases). Trimming stripped 8 bases from V and 1 base from J, with 12 bases between. The germline CDR1 and CDR2 sequences are SNHLY and FYNNEI. This CDR3 is 13 amino acids long. The DNA of the CDR3 is TGTGCCAGCGGGCGGGACCTTTCCTACGAGCAGTACTTC. Residues: CASGRDLSYEQYF.

The rearrangement uses TRBV20-1 and TRBJ1-2; D is ambiguous. This CDR3 comprises 11 residues. The germline CDR1 and CDR2 sequences are DFQATT and SNEGSKA (reference sequence). The ends were cut back, 5 bases at V and 7 bases at J, with 11 bases in the middle. The CDR3 DNA is TGCAGTGCTTGGAGAACCGGTGGCTACACCTTC. Encoded protein: CSAWRTGGYTF.

In this sample, this clone turned up once. The chain joins TRBV19 to TRBJ2-2; 7 bases align to TRBD2. V trimming: 5 bases; J trimming: 5 bases; junction bases outside the gene matches: 5. The CDR3 runs 14 residues. CDR1 LNHDA and CDR2 SQIVND come from the germline V gene (reference sequence). In DNA form, the CDR3 reads TGTGCCAGTAGTTCCCGGGGACTAACCGGGGAGCTGTTTTTT. Translated: CASSSRGLTGELFF. The variable domain in full, completed from reference TRBV19 and TRBJ2-2, reads DGGITQSPKYLFRKEGQNVTLSCEQNLNHDAMYWYRQDPGQGLRLIYYSQIVNDFQKGDIAEGYSVSREKKESFPLTVTSAQKNPTAFYLCASSSRGLTGELFFGEGSRLTVL.

This chain joins TRBV27 and TRBJ2-3; 8 bases match TRBD1. This CDR3 is 14 amino acids long. The trim removed 5 bases at V and 10 bases at J, leaving 11 bases unmatched. The germline gives CDR1 MNHEY, CDR2 SMNVEV (reference sequence). CDR3 residues: CASSPLGQAPPQYF. CDR3 DNA sequence: TGTGCCAGCAGTCCATTGGGACAGGCCCCTCCGCAGTATTTT.

The J gene is TRBJ2-7, the V gene TRBV18; TRBD1 is a possible D gene (6 bases). The CDR3 consists of 14 residues. Trimming took 5 bases from V and 3 from J, leaving 14 bases between them. CDR1 is KGHSH, CDR2 LQKENI, per germline. CDR3 DNA sequence: TGTGCCAGCTCATCTGGCAGGGGCAGCTACGAGCAGTACTTC. Its protein product is CASSSGRGSYEQYF.

The chain joins TRBV6-2 or TRBV6-3 to TRBJ2-7; D possibly corresponds to TRBD2 (6 bases). The germline gives CDR1 MNHEY, CDR2 SVGEGT. The V and J ends lost 4 bases and 0 bases respectively, with 13 bases between them. The CDR3 spans 15 residues. The CDR3 coding sequence is TGTGCCAGCAGTTCTGGACGGGGGAGCTCCTACGAGCAGTACTTC. Residues: CASSSGRGSSYEQYF.

The rearrangement uses TRBV4-1 and TRBJ1-5; no clear D. The CDR3 has 17 amino acids. Trimming took 3 bases from V and 1 from J, leaving 16 bases between them. From germline, CDR1 is MGHRA and CDR2 YSYEKL. The CDR3 bases are TGCGCCAGCAGCCAGCCGTCTCTCGGGTTAAGCAATCAGCCCCAGCATTTT. It codes for CASSQPSLGLSNQPQHF.

This clone was counted a few times. The rearrangement links TRBV3-1 (or the pseudogene TRBV3-2) to TRBJ2-3; TRBD2 matches at 7 bases. CDR3 length: 14 residues. Trimming cost V 2 bases and J 1 base; bases outside gene matches: 0. Germline V gene data show CDR1 as LGHDT and CDR2 as YNNKEL (reference sequence). The CDR3 DNA reads as TGTGCCAGCAGCCAACGGGGGGGCACAGATACGCAGTATTTT. This codes for CASSQRGGTDTQYF.

This CDR3 is CASSTRQGPREQYF. CDR3 bases: TGTGCCAGCTCAACGCGACAGGGTCCTAGGGAGCAGTACTTC. The genes are TRBV18 and TRBJ2-7, with 7 bases matching TRBD1. The CDR3 runs 14 residues. Germline trimming cut 5 bases from V and 7 bases from J; bases unmatched to any gene: 11. Germline loops: CDR1 KGHSH, CDR2 LQKENI. The whole variable domain, remainder taken from reference TRBV18 and TRBJ2-7, is NAGVMQNPRHLVRRRGQEARLRCSPMKGHSHVYWYRQLPEEGLKFMVYLQKENIIDESGMPKERFSAEFPKEGPSILRIQQVVRGDSAAYFCASSTRQGPREQYFGPGTRLTVT.

As for this clone: Other DNA sequences in the sample encode the same CDR3. The gene calls are TRBV7-6 and TRBJ1-5; the D gene is possibly TRBD1 (5 bases). The CDR3 contains 13 residues. Germline-derived CDR1 and CDR2 are SGHVS and FNYEAQ. V was trimmed by 3 bases and J by 4 bases, leaving 7 bases between them. CDR3 bases: TGTGCCAGCAGCTTGACAGCTAATCAGCCCCAGCATTTT. This translates into CASSLTANQPQHF.

This clone was seen a few times. The rearrangement links TRBV19 to TRBJ2-7; TRBD2 matches at 11 bases. Germline trimming cut 5 bases from V and 0 bases from J; bases unmatched to any gene: 3. This CDR3 has 15 amino acids. Germline values: CDR1 LNHDA, CDR2 SQIVND (reference sequence). The CDR3 nucleotides read TGTGCCAGTAGTCCGACTAGCGGGATCTCCTACGAGCAGTACTTC. Translated, it gives CASSPTSGISYEQYF.

About this clone itself: Other DNA sequences from this sample encode an identical CDR3 as well. This chain joins TRBV5-1 and TRBJ1-4; 7 bases are a match to TRBD1. Unmatched junction bases numbered 1, after V lost 0 bases and J lost 5 bases. This CDR3 has 14 residues. Germline CDR1 SGHRS, CDR2 YFSETQ. The DNA for the CDR3 is TGCGCCAGCAGCTTGGCACAGGGGAATGAAAAACTGTTTTTT. Encoded protein: CASSLAQGNEKLFF.

The V call is TRBV18, the J call TRBJ1-2; TRBD1 matches 7 bases. Per germline, CDR1 KGHSH and CDR2 LQKENI. V trimming: 6 bases; J trimming: 1 base; junction bases outside the gene matches: 11. The CDR3 is made up of 16 amino acids. Here the CDR3 reads CASSLDRVKNNYGYTF. The CDR3 DNA reads as TGTGCCAGCTCCCTCGACAGGGTTAAGAATAACTATGGCTACACCTTC.

The rearrangement uses TRBV6-2 or TRBV6-3 and TRBJ1-5; tentative D call: TRBD1 (6 bases). In germline, CDR1 is MNHEY, CDR2 SVGEGT. Trimming shortened V by 5 bases and J by 2 bases, and 7 bases separated the two germline ends. The CDR3 is 13 residues long. As DNA, the CDR3 is TGTGCCAGCAGTCACAGGGGCAATCAGCCCCAGCATTTT. This codes for CASSHRGNQPQHF.

This rearrangement joins TRBV6-5 to TRBJ2-7; 8 nucleotides align to TRBD2. V was clipped by 5 bases and J by 2 bases; unmatched bases: 5. Germline V gives CDR1 MNHEY, CDR2 SVGAGI. The CDR3 loop spans 14 amino acids. The CDR3 loop reads CASSPAGATYEQYF. For the CDR3, the DNA is TGTGCCAGCAGTCCAGCGGGGGCGACCTACGAGCAGTACTTC.

V is TRBV6-5 and J is TRBJ1-6; 9 bases align to TRBD1. This CDR3 is 15 amino acids long. Germline V gene lookup returns CDR1 MNHEY and CDR2 SVGAGI. V dropped 2 bases and J dropped 9; count of bases not matched to a gene: 5. Here the CDR3 reads CASSYAGTGSSPLHF. CDR3 nucleotide sequence: TGTGCCAGCAGTTACGCCGGGACAGGGAGTTCACCCCTCCACTTT.

The chain recombines TRBV5-1 with TRBJ1-1; TRBD1 aligns across 10 bases. This CDR3 is 15 amino acids long. The germline gives CDR1 SGHRS, CDR2 YFSETQ. V shed 6 bases and J 2 bases; nucleotides not matched to a gene: 7. DNA of the CDR3: TGCGCCAGCAACCGGGACAGGGGAGGAAACACTGAAGCTTTCTTT. Translation gives CASNRDRGGNTEAFF.

The V gene is TRBV6-5, the J gene TRBJ2-7; TRBD1 might be the D (6 bases). This CDR3 spans 14 amino acids. V was shortened by 0 bases and J by 2 bases, with 8 bases between the two germline ends. Germline CDR1 reads MNHEY; CDR2 reads SVGAGI. The CDR3 loop reads CASSYSPGAYEQYF. CDR3 coding DNA: TGTGCCAGCAGTTACTCGCCAGGGGCCTACGAGCAGTACTTC.

This sequence joins TRBV12-3 or TRBV12-4 and TRBJ1-1; 11 bases fit TRBD1. The CDR3 contains 13 residues. Trimming cost V 8 bases and J 4 bases; bases outside gene matches: 3. The CDR3: CASGQGASTEAFF. CDR3 coding DNA: TGTGCCAGCGGACAGGGGGCGAGCACTGAAGCTTTCTTT.

The V gene is TRBV6-4, the J gene TRBJ2-2, with 9 bases matching TRBD2. Per germline, CDR1 MRHNA and CDR2 SNTAGT. This CDR3 has 15 amino acids. Trimming took 6 bases from V and 4 from J; bases not matched to a gene: 6. The CDR3 DNA follows: TGTGCCAGCAGCGCCGGGACTAGCTCCACCGGGGAGCTGTTTTTT. Its translation is CASSAGTSSTGELFF.